This is a list of T cell receptor beta chains from one sample in a study of graft-versus-host responses after intestinal transplantation. For these receptors, no antigen is known. Assay: immunoSEQ multiplex PCR; the TCRdb copy retains only in-frame clones and omits some. This table holds tens of thousands of clones, about 95% found once. The sequenced sample was unstimulated CD4+ T cells sorted from spleen or lymph node cells, obtained before transplant. The receptors stem from a human donor who was the organ donor for an intestinal transplant. Each CDR3 is given with its conserved first and last residue. D genes are given only for firm matches. Rows give clone size only sometimes, using once, few, many, or a class for an expanded clone.

j_gene,v_gene,len,d_gene,abundance,CDR3aa,CDR3nt
TRBJ1-3,TRBV4-2,18,TRBD1,NA,CASSQSIDRAATGNTIYF,TGTGCCAGCAGCCAGAGTATTGACAGGGCAGCAACTGGAAACACCATATATTTT
TRBJ2-2,TRBV28,12,NA,NA,CASRRDTGELFF,TGTGCCAGCCGGAGGGACACCGGGGAGCTGTTTTTT
TRBJ1-1,TRBV4-1,14,NA,NA,CASSQDTVNTEAFF,TGCGCCAGCAGCCAAGATACCGTGAACACTGAAGCTTTCTTT
TRBJ2-2,TRBV7-8,14,NA,NA,CASSLLANTGELFF,TGTGCCAGCAGCTTACTAGCGAACACCGGGGAGCTGTTTTTT
TRBJ2-3,TRBV6-5,15,TRBD1,once,CASSRQGGLTDTQYF,TGTGCCAGCAGTCGACAGGGGGGGCTCACAGATACGCAGTATTTT
TRBJ1-2,TRBV5-1,14,NA,NA,CASSLEAGNYGYTF,TGCGCCAGCAGCTTGGAGGCAGGGAACTATGGCTACACCTTC
TRBJ2-7,TRBV5-8,17,NA,NA,CASSLAIMTAPDYEQYF,TGTGCCAGCAGCTTGGCCATAATGACAGCTCCGGACTACGAGCAGTACTTC
TRBJ2-7,TRBV7-8,20,TRBD2,NA,CASSLVTGLAGGTGAGEQYF,TGTGCCAGCAGCTTAGTAACGGGACTGGCGGGGGGTACGGGAGCCGGCGAGCAGTACTTC
TRBJ2-5,TRBV23-1,18,NA,NA,CASSQSFPVRELQETQYF,TGCGCCAGCAGTCAATCGTTTCCAGTCCGAGAGCTCCAAGAGACCCAGTACTTC
TRBJ1-6,TRBV19,16,NA,NA,CASTRTPDSYNSPLHF,TGTGCCAGTACTAGGACACCTGACTCCTATAATTCACCCCTCCACTTT
TRBJ1-1,TRBV19,14,NA,NA,CASSIGDRYTEAFF,TGTGCCAGTAGTATCGGGGATCGTTACACTGAAGCTTTCTTT
TRBJ2-2,TRBV4-1,18,NA,NA,CASSQADSLHSKGGELFF,TGCGCCAGCAGCCAAGCCGACAGTCTACATTCGAAAGGAGGGGAGCTGTTTTTT
TRBJ1-2,TRBV7-2,14,NA,NA,CASSPGPGAAGYTF,TGTGCCAGCAGCCCGGGGCCCGGAGCGGCCGGCTACACCTTC
TRBJ1-4,TRBV18,14,TRBD1,NA,CASSRQGTNEKLFF,TGTGCCAGCTCCCGACAGGGAACTAATGAAAAACTGTTTTTT
TRBJ1-2,TRBV29-1,12,NA,once,CSVGFGRGGYTF,TGCAGCGTTGGCTTTGGAAGGGGAGGCTACACCTTC
TRBJ2-7,TRBV7-2,14,NA,NA,CASSLTGPPYEQYF,TGTGCCAGCAGCTTGACTGGTCCCCCCTACGAGCAGTACTTC
TRBJ2-1,TRBV9,15,NA,NA,CASSAGTQSYNEQFF,TGTGCCAGCAGCGCCGGGACTCAGTCCTACAATGAGCAGTTCTTC
TRBJ2-3,TRBV11-2,16,NA,NA,CASSFLVNPSTDTQYF,TGTGCCAGCAGCTTCCTAGTCAACCCTAGCACAGATACGCAGTATTTT
TRBJ2-1,TRBV5-1,15,NA,once,CASSLWGHSYNEQFF,TGCGCCAGCAGCTTGTGGGGTCACTCCTACAATGAGCAGTTCTTC
TRBJ2-4,TRBV30,14,TRBD1,NA,CAWSTGDPKNIQYF,TGTGCCTGGAGTACAGGGGATCCCAAAAACATTCAGTACTTC
TRBJ1-5,TRBV6-5,15,NA,NA,CASSQRGYSNQPQHF,TGTGCCAGCAGCCAAAGGGGGTATAGCAATCAGCCCCAGCATTTT
TRBJ2-3,TRBV7-6,11,NA,NA,CASGGTDTQYF,TGTGCCAGCGGGGGAACGGATACGCAGTATTTT
TRBJ1-1,TRBV23-1,14,NA,few,CASSLSGHGIGAFF,TGCGCCAGCAGCCTTTCGGGGCACGGGATAGGAGCTTTCTTT
TRBJ2-5,TRBV7-8,14,NA,NA,CASSLVFPEQTQYF,TGTGCCAGCAGCTTAGTTTTTCCAGAACAGACCCAGTACTTC
TRBJ2-7,TRBV30,14,NA,once,CAWTPASTYYEQYF,TGTGCCTGGACCCCCGCTTCAACCTATTACGAGCAGTACTTC
TRBJ1-1,TRBV4-1,17,TRBD1,NA,CASSQDGRDRVDTEAFF,TGCGCCAGCAGCCAAGATGGCCGGGACAGGGTGGACACTGAAGCTTTCTTT
TRBJ2-1,TRBV19,15,TRBD1,NA,CASSLEGQDHSGQFF,TGTGCCAGTAGTCTAGAGGGACAGGACCATAGTGGGCAGTTCTTC
TRBJ2-6,TRBV19,18,TRBD1,NA,CASSIGTGVSSGANVLTF,TGTGCCAGTAGTATCGGGACAGGGGTGTCTTCTGGGGCCAACGTCCTGACTTTC
TRBJ1-1,TRBV18,15,TRBD1,NA,CASSPYAQGGTEAFF,TGTGCCAGCTCACCCTATGCTCAGGGGGGCACTGAAGCTTTCTTT
TRBJ1-2,TRBV19,17,NA,NA,CASSIGPLTGITYGYTF,TGTGCCAGTAGTATAGGACCCCTCACAGGGATTACCTATGGCTACACCTTC
TRBJ1-5,TRBV28,15,NA,NA,CASSFTGGGNQPQHF,TGTGCCAGCAGTTTCACAGGAGGAGGCAATCAGCCCCAGCATTTT
TRBJ1-1,TRBV4-1,16,NA,NA,CASSRGSGRENTEAFF,TGCGCCAGCAGCCGCGGAAGTGGCAGGGAGAACACTGAAGCTTTCTTT
TRBJ1-5,TRBV23-1,18,NA,NA,CASSRTGADHPYNQPQHF,TGCGCCAGCAGTCGTACCGGGGCCGATCACCCGTACAATCAGCCCCAGCATTTT
TRBJ1-3,TRBV15,20,NA,NA,CATSRELRQLRPVSGNTIYF,TGTGCCACCAGCAGAGAACTCAGGCAGCTAAGACCCGTATCTGGAAACACCATATATTTT
TRBJ2-5,TRBV30,14,NA,NA,CAWSGRGRAETQYF,TGTGCCTGGAGTGGGAGGGGGCGGGCGGAGACCCAGTACTTC
TRBJ1-2,TRBV7-2,13,NA,NA,CASSRDGVYGYTF,TGTGCCAGCAGCCGGGACGGAGTATATGGCTACACCTTC
TRBJ2-3,TRBV6-5,14,NA,once,CASGLGPKRDTQYF,TGTGCCAGCGGCTTAGGGCCGAAGAGGGATACGCAGTATTTT
TRBJ1-1,TRBV7-9,14,NA,NA,CASQRGEGNTEAFF,TGTGCCAGCCAGCGAGGGGAGGGGAACACTGAAGCTTTCTTT
TRBJ2-7,TRBV5-1,15,TRBD1,NA,CASSNPGTGGYEQYF,TGCGCCAGCAGCAACCCCGGGACAGGAGGCTACGAGCAGTACTTC
TRBJ1-1,TRBV28,12,NA,NA,CASSLGHSLGFF,TGTGCCAGCAGTCTCGGACACTCTTTGGGTTTCTTT
TRBJ2-7,TRBV30,12,NA,NA,CAWGKSSYEQYF,TGTGCCTGGGGCAAGAGCTCCTACGAGCAGTACTTC
TRBJ2-1,TRBV5-5,16,TRBD1,NA,CASSLVGTGVGNEQFF,TGTGCCAGCAGCTTGGTTGGGACAGGGGTGGGCAATGAGCAGTTCTTC
TRBJ2-7,TRBV18,15,TRBD1,NA,CASSPGQGGSYEQYF,TGTGCCAGCTCACCGGGACAGGGAGGGTCCTACGAGCAGTACTTC
TRBJ1-2,TRBV2,14,TRBD1,NA,CASSETGVPHGYTF,TGTGCCAGCAGTGAAACAGGGGTTCCCCATGGCTACACCTTC
TRBJ2-2,TRBV6-4,13,NA,NA,CASSDLNTGELFF,TGTGCCAGCAGTGACCTGAACACCGGGGAGCTGTTTTTT
TRBJ2-6,TRBV14,15,NA,NA,CASSQGGSGANVLTF,TGTGCCAGCAGCCAGGGCGGGTCTGGGGCCAACGTCCTGACTTTC